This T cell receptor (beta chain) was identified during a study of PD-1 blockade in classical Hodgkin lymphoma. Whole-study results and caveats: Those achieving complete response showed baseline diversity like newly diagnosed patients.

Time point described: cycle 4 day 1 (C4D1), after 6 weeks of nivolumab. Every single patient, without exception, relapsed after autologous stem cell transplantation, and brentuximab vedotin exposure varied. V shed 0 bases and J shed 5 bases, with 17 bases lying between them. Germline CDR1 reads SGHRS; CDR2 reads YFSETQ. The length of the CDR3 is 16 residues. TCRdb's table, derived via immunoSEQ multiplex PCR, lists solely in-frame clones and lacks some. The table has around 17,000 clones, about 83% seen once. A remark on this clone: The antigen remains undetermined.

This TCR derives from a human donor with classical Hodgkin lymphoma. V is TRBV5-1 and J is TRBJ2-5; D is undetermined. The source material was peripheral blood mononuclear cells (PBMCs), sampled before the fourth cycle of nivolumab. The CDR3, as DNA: TGCGCCAGCAGCTTGGAGTCTTCAGGACCGCGGGAGACCCAGTACTTC. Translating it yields CASSLESSGPRETQYF.